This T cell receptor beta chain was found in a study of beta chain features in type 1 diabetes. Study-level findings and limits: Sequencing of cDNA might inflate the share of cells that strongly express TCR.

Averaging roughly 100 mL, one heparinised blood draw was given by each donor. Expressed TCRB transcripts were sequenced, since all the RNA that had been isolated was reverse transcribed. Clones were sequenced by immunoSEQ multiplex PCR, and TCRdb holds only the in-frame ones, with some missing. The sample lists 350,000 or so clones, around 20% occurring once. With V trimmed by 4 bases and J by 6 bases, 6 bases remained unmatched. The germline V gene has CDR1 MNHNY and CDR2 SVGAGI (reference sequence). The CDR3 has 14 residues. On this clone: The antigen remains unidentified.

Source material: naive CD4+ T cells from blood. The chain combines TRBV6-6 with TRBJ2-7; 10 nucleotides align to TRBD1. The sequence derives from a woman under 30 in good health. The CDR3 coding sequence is TGTGCCAGCAGTTTCCGGGACAGGGGATCCGAGCAGTACTTC. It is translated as CASSFRDRGSEQYF.